This TCR beta chain was profiled in a study of CD8 T cells in ankylosing spondylitis (dated by TCRdb to 2016 to 2017). For context, the study as a whole: The study profiled T cell receptor beta repertoires in healthy donors and ankylosing spondylitis patients to find disease-linked TCR variants. The full study cohort comprised about 23 ankylosing spondylitis patients and 85 to 120 healthy donors. Peripheral blood was sampled, and synovial fluid was additionally collected from ankylosing spondylitis patients.

What the authors observed across the whole study: A TCR beta motif made up of roughly eight highly homologous amino acid variants appeared to be characteristic of blood from ankylosing spondylitis patients. Some motif variants were previously reported in synovial fluid and blood of reactive arthritis patients, suggesting common disease-initiation mechanisms. The disease-linked clones showed a CD8+ phenotype and occurred at relatively low frequencies in peripheral blood. According to the report, matched synovial fluid samples from ankylosing spondylitis patients were significantly enriched for the disease-linked clones.

TCRdb shows the sequencer as Illumina HiSeq 2500. Quantitative 5'-RACE with molecular barcodes was the method used to prepare the TCR beta libraries. In the original analysis: Disease-linked TCR variants were identified with a new computational method built on a probabilistic model of VDJ rearrangement. Using fastp trimming at Q25 and MiXCR clonotype assembly, TCRdb reanalyzed the public sequencing data and kept in-frame beta chains. Rows matching on CDR3 protein sequence are summarized as one entry with the most common DNA and genes. These V and J calls rely on TCRdb rather than the paper's analysis. Here the sample has 400,000 or so distinct CDR3 sequences; more than 25% occur a single time. Of the sample, under 0.9% is held by the ten largest clones. The CDR3, cysteine through phenylalanine, is 17 amino acids long. The CDR3 DNA has 51 bases and is translated from base 1. CDR1 and CDR2 (DFQATT, SNEGSKA) derive from the germline V gene (reference sequence).

This clonotype has a handful of counts. Its antigen specificity is not known. A read error may produce the germline difference seen at one junction end. The sample taken for sequencing was blood, either unsorted or a sorted T cell fraction (not recorded which). This TCR was recovered from a male donor with ankylosing spondylitis. In this chain, TRBV20-1 is recombined with TRBJ2-7, and TRBD2 matches 13 of the central bases. The nucleotide sequence reads as follows: TGCAGTGCTAGTCGGACTAGCGGGAGTTGGGGGTCCTGCGAGCAGTACTTC. The encoded protein is CSASRTSGSWGSCEQYF.